Below are 10 T cell receptor beta chains sequenced from a single sample in a study of PD-L1 blockade in urothelial cancer. Clones were read by immunoSEQ multiplex PCR, and TCRdb kept only the in-frame ones, dropping some. The sample contains around 24,000 clones, 82% of which appear only once. Noted time point: peripheral blood 6 weeks after treatment start. Material: PBMCs, obtained around atezolizumab (anti-PD-L1) treatment. The receptors were sampled from a man aged 70-80 years with urothelial cancer.

The chain joins TRBV6-4 to TRBJ2-1; TRBD2 matches 11 bases. With V trimmed by 6 bases and J by 8 bases, 9 bases remained unmatched. The CDR3 loop spans 15 amino acids. Germline V lookup: CDR1 MRHNA, CDR2 SNTAGT. Here the CDR3 DNA reads TGTGCCAGCAGCCCAACTAGCGGGAGCTTAGATGAGCAGTTCTTC. Protein: CASSPTSGSLDEQFF.

The table lists this clone with a few counts. The rearrangement uses TRBV7-9 and TRBJ2-7, with 7 nucleotides matching TRBD1. Germline trimming cut 5 bases from V and 4 bases from J; bases unmatched to any gene: 5. CDR1 and CDR2 from the germline V gene are SEHNR and FQNEAQ (reference sequence). CDR3 size: 13 residues. Here the CDR3 DNA reads TGTGCCAGCAGCCCCGGGACAGAGTACGAGCAGTACTTC. It translates to CASSPGTEYEQYF.

This clone has a single count. V and J are TRBV5-5 and TRBJ2-7; 9 bases match TRBD1. The germline V gene encodes CDR1 SGHKS and CDR2 YYEKEE (reference sequence). This CDR3 is 15 amino acids long. J was trimmed by 6 bases and V by 3 bases; bases with no gene match: 10. The CDR3, as DNA: TGTGCCAGCAGCTCGTCCGGGACAGGGTTGGGCGAGCAGTACTTC. Its protein product is CASSSSGTGLGEQYF.

This clone was seen a single time. The rearrangement links TRBV15 to TRBJ2-5; D is possibly TRBD1 (5 bases). Trimming removed 5 bases from V and 4 bases from J, with 11 bases in between. This CDR3 is built from 13 residues. From germline, CDR1 is LNHNV and CDR2 YYDKDF (reference sequence). The CDR3 DNA reads as TGTGCCACCAGCGCGCAGGGAAGAGAGACCCAGTACTTC. Its translation is CATSAQGRETQYF.

The chain couples TRBV11-3 to TRBJ2-1; 8 nucleotides line up with TRBD1. Trimming removed 5 bases from V and 7 bases from J; junction bases left unmatched: 10. The CDR3 is 15 residues long. The V gene's germline CDR1 is SGHNT and CDR2 YENEEA. CDR3 sequence reads: CASSPGDRSGNEQFF. CDR3 nucleotide sequence: TGTGCCAGCAGCCCCGGGGACAGGTCTGGAAATGAGCAGTTCTTC.

The chain combines TRBV14 with TRBJ2-2, with 9 bases identical to TRBD1. With 4 bases clipped from V and 3 bases from J, the junction kept 6 bases outside the gene matches. Germline V gene lookup returns CDR1 SGHDN and CDR2 FVKESK. This CDR3 spans 16 amino acids. In DNA form, the CDR3 reads TGTGCCAGCAGCCGGTGGGGACAGGGACACACCGGGGAGCTGTTTTTT. It specifies CASSRWGQGHTGELFF.

The chain recombines TRBV5-1 with TRBJ2-7; the match to TRBD2 covers 9 bases. Germline-derived CDR1 and CDR2 are SGHRS and YFSETQ. The CDR3 loop spans 17 amino acids. The junction had 8 bases not matched to a gene; V was cut back by 0 bases and J by 1 base. The CDR3 spells CASSLGPGAGGSYEQYF. CDR3 bases: TGCGCCAGCAGCTTGGGGCCCGGAGCGGGAGGATCCTACGAGCAGTACTTC.

The J gene is TRBJ1-1, the V gene TRBV27, with D possibly being TRBD1 (6 bases). V was shortened by 0 bases and J by 8 bases, with 10 bases between the two germline ends. CDR1 is MNHEY, CDR2 SMNVEV, per germline (reference sequence). The CDR3 extends over 13 amino acids. CDR3 DNA: TGTGCCAGCAGTTTATCGGGGACATTGGAAGCTTTCTTT. This encodes CASSLSGTLEAFF.

This chain links TRBV27 with TRBJ2-1; perhaps TRBD1 as D (5 bases). Trimming removed 5 bases from V and 14 bases from J, with 19 bases in between. From germline, CDR1 is MNHEY and CDR2 SMNVEV (reference sequence). This CDR3 comprises 13 residues. In DNA form, the CDR3 reads TGTGCCAGCAGTCCCCCAACAGCCGCCAGGGAGTTCTTC. Amino acid sequence: CASSPPTAAREFF.

This chain links TRBV6-5 with TRBJ1-1, with D uncertain. Germline CDR1 is MNHEY and CDR2 is SVGAGI. The CDR3 loop spans 15 amino acids. Trimming pared 0 bases from V and 0 bases from J, leaving 8 bases between. The CDR3 spells CASSYSNGVNTEAFF. The CDR3 DNA reads as TGTGCCAGCAGTTACTCGAACGGGGTGAACACTGAAGCTTTCTTT.